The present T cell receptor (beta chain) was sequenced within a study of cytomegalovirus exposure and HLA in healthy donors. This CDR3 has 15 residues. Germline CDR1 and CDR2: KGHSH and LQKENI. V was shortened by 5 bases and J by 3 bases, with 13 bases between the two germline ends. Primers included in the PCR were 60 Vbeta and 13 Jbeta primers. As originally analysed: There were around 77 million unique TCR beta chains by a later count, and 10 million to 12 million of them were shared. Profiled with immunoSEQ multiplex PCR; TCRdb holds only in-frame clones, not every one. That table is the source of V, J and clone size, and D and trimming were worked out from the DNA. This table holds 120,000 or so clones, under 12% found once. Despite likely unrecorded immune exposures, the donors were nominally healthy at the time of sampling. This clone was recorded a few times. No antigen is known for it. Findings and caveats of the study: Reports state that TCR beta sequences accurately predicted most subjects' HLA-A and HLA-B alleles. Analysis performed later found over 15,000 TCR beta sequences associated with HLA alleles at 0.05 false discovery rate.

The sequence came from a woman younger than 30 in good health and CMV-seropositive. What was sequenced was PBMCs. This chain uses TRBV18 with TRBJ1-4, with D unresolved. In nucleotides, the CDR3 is TGTGCCAGCTCAGAGAGTAGGAGGGCTAATGAAAAACTGTTTTTT. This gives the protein CASSESRRANEKLFF. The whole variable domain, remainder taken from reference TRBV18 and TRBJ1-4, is NAGVMQNPRHLVRRRGQEARLRCSPMKGHSHVYWYRQLPEEGLKFMVYLQKENIIDESGMPKERFSAEFPKEGPSILRIQQVVRGDSAAYFCASSESRRANEKLFFGSGTQLSVL.